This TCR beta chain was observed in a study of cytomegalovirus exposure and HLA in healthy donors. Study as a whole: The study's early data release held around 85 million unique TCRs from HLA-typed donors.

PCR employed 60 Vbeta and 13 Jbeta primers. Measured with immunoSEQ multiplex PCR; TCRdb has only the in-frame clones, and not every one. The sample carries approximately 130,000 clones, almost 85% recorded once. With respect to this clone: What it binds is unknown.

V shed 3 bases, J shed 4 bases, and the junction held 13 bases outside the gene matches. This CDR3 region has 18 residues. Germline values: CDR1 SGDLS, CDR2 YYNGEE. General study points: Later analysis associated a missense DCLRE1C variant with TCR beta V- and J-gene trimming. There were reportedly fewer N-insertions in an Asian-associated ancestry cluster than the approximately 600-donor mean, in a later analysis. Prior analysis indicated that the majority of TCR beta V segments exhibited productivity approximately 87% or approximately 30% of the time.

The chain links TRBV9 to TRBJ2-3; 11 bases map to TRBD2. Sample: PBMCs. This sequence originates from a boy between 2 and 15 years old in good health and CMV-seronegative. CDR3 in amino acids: CASSGWVGLAGGADTQYF. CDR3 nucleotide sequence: TGTGCCAGCAGCGGGTGGGTAGGGCTAGCGGGAGGCGCAGATACGCAGTATTTT.